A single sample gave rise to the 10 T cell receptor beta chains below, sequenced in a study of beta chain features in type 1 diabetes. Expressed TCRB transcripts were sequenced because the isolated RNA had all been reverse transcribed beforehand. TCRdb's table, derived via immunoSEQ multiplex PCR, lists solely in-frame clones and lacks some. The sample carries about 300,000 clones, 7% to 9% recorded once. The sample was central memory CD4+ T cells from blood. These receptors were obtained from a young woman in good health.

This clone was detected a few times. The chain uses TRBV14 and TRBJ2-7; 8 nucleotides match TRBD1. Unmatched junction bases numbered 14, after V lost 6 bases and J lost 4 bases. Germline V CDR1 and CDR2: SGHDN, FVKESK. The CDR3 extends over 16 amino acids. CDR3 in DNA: TGTGCCAGCAGGCAGAGTGGACAGGGACGGTCTTACGAGCAGTACTTC. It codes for CASRQSGQGRSYEQYF.

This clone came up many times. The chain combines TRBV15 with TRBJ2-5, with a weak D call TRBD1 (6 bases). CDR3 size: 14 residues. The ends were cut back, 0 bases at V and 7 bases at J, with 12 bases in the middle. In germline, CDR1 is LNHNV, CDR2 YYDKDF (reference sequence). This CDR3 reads CATSRDSVTGTQYF. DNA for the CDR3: TGTGCCACCAGCAGAGATTCCGTGACAGGGACCCAGTACTTC.

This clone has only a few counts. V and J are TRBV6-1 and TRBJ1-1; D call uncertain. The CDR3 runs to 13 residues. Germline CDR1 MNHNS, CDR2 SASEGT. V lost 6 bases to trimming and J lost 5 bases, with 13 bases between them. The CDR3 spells CASSYELGTEAFF. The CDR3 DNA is TGTGCCAGCAGCTACGAACTAGGGACTGAAGCTTTCTTT.

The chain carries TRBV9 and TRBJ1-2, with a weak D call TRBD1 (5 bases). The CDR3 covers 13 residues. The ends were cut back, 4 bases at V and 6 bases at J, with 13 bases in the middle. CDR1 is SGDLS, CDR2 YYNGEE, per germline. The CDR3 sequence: CASSNPGRDGYTF. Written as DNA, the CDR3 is TGTGCCAGCAGCAATCCGGGACGAGATGGCTACACCTTC.

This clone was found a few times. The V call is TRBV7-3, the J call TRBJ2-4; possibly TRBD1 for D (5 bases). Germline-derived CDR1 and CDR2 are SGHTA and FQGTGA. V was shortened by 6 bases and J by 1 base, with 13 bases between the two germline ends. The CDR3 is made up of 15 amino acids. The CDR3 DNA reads TGTGCCAGCAGGCCAATGGCAGGGGCCAAAAACATTCAGTACTTC. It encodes CASRPMAGAKNIQYF.

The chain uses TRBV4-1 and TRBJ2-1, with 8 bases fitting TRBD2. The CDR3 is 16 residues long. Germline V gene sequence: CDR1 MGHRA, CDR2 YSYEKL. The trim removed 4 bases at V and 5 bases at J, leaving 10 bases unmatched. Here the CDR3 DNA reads TGCGCCAGCAGCCCTAGCCGAGCGGGAGTTAACAATGAGCAGTTCTTC. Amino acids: CASSPSRAGVNNEQFF.

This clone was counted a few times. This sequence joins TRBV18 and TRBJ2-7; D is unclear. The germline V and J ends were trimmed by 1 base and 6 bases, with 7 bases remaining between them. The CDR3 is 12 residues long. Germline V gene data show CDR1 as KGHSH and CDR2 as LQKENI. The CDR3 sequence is CASSPRGAEQYV. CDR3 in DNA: TGTGCCAGCTCACCACGAGGTGCCGAGCAGTACGTC.

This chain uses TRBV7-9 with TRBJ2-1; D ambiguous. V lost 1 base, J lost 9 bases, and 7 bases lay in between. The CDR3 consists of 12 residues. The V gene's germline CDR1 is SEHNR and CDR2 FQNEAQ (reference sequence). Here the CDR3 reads CASSLVAAEQFF. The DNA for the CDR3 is TGTGCCAGCAGCTTAGTCGCGGCTGAGCAGTTCTTC.

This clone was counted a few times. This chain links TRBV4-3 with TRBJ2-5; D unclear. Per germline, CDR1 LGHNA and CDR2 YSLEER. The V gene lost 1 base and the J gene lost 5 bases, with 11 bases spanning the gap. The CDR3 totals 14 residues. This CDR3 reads CASSQGLGGETQYF. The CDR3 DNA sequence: TGCGCCAGCAGCCAAGGTTTAGGTGGTGAGACCCAGTACTTC.

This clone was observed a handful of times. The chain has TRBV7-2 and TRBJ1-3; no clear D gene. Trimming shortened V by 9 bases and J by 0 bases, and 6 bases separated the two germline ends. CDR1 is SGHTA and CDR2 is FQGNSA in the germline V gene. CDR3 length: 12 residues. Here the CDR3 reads CASSISGNTIYF. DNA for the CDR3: TGTGCCAGTTCGATCTCTGGAAACACCATATATTTT.